A selection of T cell receptor beta chains follows, all from one sample in a study of blood T cell repertoires in COVID-19. The data were produced by immunoSEQ multiplex PCR, yet TCRdb's version contains in-frame clones alone and is incomplete. In the table there are 150,000 to 200,000 clones, around 80% of which are singletons. What was sequenced was peripheral blood. Every receptor here comes from a woman between 65 and 79 years old with COVID-19, enrolled during active disease. The CDR3 runs from the conserved cysteine through the conserved F or W. Fields, in order: D gene, J gene, clone size, V gene, CDR3 protein. D genes are given only for firm matches. A clone size is listed for some rows: how often the clone was seen (once, few, many), or a class if it is expanded.

-	TRBJ1-2	-	TRBV9	CASSVADTNYGYTF
-	TRBJ1-2	-	TRBV20-1	CSASVGHTPKRGGYTF
TRBD1	TRBJ1-2	-	TRBV19	CASSSLGQAVYGYTF
-	TRBJ1-3	once	TRBV28	CASSFSGGYWGNTIYF
TRBD1	TRBJ1-2	few	TRBV5-1	CASSRGTGYGYTF
TRBD1	TRBJ1-5	-	TRBV12-5	CASGFTQGAEAQPQHF
-	TRBJ2-7	once	TRBV3-1/TRBV3-2	CASSQVWVGPSPEQYF
TRBD1	TRBJ1-5	-	TRBV5-5	CASSGQGGNQPQHF
-	TRBJ1-3	-	TRBV3-1/TRBV3-2	CASSLAGVSGNTIYF
TRBD1	TRBJ1-1	-	TRBV19	CASSPLGRGVLNTEAFF
-	TRBJ2-2	-	TRBV6-6	CASSYSGVFGELFF
-	TRBJ2-7	-	TRBV7-2	CASSLAPRWEQYF
TRBD1	TRBJ1-1	-	TRBV2	CASSSTGDTEAFF
TRBD2	TRBJ2-2	-	TRBV15	CATSTAGGTRGHTGELFF
-	TRBJ2-3	-	TRBV10-3	CAISVGTFTDTQYF
-	TRBJ2-1	-	TRBV5-1	CASSSGGLAPEGGEQFF
TRBD1	TRBJ2-5	-	TRBV9	CASSTDRVGETQYF
-	TRBJ1-6	-	TRBV2	CASRLLNSPLHF
TRBD2	TRBJ2-7	-	TRBV27	CASTRAGAPYEQYF
TRBD2	TRBJ2-2	once	TRBV9	CASSTSGGPYTGELFF